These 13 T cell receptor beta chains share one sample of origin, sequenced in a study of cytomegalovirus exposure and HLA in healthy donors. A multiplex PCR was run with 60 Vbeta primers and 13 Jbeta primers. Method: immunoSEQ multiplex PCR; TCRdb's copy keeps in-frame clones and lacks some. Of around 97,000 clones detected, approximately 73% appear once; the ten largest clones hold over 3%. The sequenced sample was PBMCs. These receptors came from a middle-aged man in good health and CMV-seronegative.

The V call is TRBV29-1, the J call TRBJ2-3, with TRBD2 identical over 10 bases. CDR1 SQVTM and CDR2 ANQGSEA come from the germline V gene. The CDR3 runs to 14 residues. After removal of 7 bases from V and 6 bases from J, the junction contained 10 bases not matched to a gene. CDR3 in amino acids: CSGKRLAGADTQYF. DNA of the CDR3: TGCAGCGGGAAAAGGCTAGCGGGGGCTGATACGCAGTATTTT.

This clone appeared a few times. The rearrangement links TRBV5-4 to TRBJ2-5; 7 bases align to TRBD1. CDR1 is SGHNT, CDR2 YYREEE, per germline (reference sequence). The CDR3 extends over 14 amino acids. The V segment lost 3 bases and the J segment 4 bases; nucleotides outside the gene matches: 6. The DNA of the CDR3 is TGTGCCAGCAGCTCACCGACAGGGCCAGAGACCCAGTACTTC. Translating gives CASSSPTGPETQYF.

CDR3 region: CASSLTLASTGSGNTIYF. The CDR3, as DNA: TGCGCCAGCAGCTTGACTCTGGCCTCGACAGGGTCAGGAAACACCATATATTTT. The chain uses TRBV5-1 and TRBJ1-3; 7 bases fit TRBD1. This CDR3 has 18 residues. CDR1 is SGHRS and CDR2 is YFSETQ in the germline V gene. Trimming at V came to 1 base and at J to 4 bases, leaving 14 bases not matched to a gene. Variable domain in full (rest from reference TRBV5-1 and TRBJ1-3): KAGVTQTPRYLIKTRGQQVTLSCSPISGHRSVSWYQQTPGQGLQFLFEYFSETQRNKGNFPGRFSGRQFSNSRSEMNVSTLELGDSALYLCASSLTLASTGSGNTIYFGEGSWLTVV.

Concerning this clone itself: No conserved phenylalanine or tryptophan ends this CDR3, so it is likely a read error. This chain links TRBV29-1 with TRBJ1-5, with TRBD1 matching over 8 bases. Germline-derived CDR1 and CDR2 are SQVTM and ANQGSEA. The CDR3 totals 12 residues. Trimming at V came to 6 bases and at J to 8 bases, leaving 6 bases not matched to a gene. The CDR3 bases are TGCAGCGTCGGACAGGGATCAGAGCCCCAGCATGTT. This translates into CSVGQGSEPQHV.

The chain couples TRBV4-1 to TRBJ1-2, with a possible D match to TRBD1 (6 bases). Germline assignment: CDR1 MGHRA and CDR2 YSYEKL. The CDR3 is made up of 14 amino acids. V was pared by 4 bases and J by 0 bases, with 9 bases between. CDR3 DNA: TGCGCCAGCAGCCTGGACAGTCCTAACTATGGCTACACCTTC. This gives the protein CASSLDSPNYGYTF.

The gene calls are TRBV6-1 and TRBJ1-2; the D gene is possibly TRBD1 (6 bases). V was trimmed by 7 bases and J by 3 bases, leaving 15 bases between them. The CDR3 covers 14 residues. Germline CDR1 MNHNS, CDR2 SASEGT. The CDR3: CASTFGRGDYGYTF. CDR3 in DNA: TGTGCCAGCACGTTCGGCAGGGGTGACTATGGCTACACCTTC.

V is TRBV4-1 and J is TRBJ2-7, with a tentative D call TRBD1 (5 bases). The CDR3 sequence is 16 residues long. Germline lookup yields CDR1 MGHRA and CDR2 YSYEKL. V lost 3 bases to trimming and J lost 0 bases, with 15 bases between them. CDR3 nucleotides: TGCGCCAGCAGCCACCCACCGGCAGGGATCTCCTACGAGCAGTACTTC. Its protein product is CASSHPPAGISYEQYF.

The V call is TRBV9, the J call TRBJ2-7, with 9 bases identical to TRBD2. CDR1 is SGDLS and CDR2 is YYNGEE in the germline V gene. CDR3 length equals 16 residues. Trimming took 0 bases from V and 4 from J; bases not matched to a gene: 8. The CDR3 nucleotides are TGTGCCAGCAGCGTAGCAGAGGCTAGCGGGGTTTACGAGCAGTACTTC. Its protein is CASSVAEASGVYEQYF.

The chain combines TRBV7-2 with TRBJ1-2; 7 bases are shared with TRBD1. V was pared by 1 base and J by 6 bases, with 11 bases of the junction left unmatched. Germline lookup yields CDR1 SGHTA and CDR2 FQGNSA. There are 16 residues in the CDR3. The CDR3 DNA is TGTGCCAGCAGCTTAGACGGCAGCCAGGGGGGACATGGCTACACCTTC. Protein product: CASSLDGSQGGHGYTF.

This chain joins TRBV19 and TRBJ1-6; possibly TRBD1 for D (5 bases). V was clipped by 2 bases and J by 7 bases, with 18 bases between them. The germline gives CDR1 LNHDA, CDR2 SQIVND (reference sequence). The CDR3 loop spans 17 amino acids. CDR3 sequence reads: CASSIISQGLGNSPLHF. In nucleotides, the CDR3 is TGTGCCAGTAGTATAATCTCCCAGGGCCTGGGCAATTCACCCCTCCACTTT.

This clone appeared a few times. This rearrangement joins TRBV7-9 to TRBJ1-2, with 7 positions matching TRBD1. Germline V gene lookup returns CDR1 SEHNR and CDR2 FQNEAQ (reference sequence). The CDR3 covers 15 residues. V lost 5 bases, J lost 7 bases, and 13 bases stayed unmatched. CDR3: CASSAPWQGDSGYTF. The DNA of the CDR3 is TGTGCCAGCAGCGCCCCCTGGCAGGGGGACTCTGGCTACACCTTC.

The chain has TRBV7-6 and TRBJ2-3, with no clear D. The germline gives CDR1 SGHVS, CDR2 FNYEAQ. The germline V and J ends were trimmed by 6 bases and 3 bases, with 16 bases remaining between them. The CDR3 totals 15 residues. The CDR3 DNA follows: TGTGCCAGCAGACTTACTATGAGCTCGACAGATACGCAGTATTTT. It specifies CASRLTMSSTDTQYF.

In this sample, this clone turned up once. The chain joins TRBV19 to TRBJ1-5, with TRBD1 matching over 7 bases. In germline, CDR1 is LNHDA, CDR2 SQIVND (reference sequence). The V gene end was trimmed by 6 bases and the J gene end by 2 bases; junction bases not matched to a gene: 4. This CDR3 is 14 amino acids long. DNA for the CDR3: TGTGCCAGTAGAGACAGGGTCGGCAATCAGCCCCAGCATTTT. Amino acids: CASRDRVGNQPQHF.